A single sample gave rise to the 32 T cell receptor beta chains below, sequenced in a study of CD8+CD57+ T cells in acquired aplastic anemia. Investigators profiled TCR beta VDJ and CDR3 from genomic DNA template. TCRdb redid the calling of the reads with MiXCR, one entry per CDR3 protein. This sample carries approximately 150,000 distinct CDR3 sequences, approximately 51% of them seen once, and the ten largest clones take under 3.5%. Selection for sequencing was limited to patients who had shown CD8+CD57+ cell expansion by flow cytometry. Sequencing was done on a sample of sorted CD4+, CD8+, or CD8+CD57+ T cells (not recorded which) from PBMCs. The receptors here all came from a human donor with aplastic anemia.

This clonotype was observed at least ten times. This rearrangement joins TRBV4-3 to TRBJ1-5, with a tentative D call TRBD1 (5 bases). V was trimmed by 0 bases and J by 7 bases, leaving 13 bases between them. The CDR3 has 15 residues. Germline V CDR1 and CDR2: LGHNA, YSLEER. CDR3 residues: CASSQDVQGGQPQHF. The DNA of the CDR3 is TGCGCCAGCAGCCAAGATGTTCAGGGTGGGCAGCCCCAGCATTTT.

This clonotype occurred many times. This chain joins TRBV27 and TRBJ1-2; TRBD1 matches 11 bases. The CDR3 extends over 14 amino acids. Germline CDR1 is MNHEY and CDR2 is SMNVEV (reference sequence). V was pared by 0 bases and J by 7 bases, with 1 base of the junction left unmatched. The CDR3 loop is CASSLSGQGGGYTF. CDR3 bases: TGTGCCAGCAGTTTATCGGGACAGGGGGGTGGCTACACCTTC.

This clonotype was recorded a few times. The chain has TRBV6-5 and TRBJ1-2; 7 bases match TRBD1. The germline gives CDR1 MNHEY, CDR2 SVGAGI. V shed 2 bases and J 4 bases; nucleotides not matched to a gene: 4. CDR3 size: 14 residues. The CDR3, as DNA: TGTGCCAGCAGTTACGAAGGGGGCGCCTATGGCTACACCTTC. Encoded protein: CASSYEGGAYGYTF.

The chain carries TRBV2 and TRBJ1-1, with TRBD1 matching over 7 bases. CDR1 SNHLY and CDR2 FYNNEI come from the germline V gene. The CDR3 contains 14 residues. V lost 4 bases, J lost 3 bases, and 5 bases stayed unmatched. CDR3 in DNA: TGTGCCAGCAGTGCGACAGGGCGGGACACTGAAGCTTTCTTT. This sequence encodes CASSATGRDTEAFF. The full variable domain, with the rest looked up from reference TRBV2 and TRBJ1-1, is EPEVTQTPSHQVTQMGQEVILRCVPISNHLYFYWYRQILGQKVEFLVSFYNNEISEKSEIFDDQFSVERPDGSNFTLKIRSTKLEDSAMYFCASSATGRDTEAFFGQGTRLTVV.

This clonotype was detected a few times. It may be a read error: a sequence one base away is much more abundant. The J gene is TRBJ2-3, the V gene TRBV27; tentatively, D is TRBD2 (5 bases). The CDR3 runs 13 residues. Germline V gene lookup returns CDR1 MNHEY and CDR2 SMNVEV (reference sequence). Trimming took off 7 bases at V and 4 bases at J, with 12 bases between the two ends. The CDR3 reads CASTPGGSDTQYF. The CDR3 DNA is TGTGCCAGCACGCCCGGCGGGTCAGATACGCAGTATTTT.

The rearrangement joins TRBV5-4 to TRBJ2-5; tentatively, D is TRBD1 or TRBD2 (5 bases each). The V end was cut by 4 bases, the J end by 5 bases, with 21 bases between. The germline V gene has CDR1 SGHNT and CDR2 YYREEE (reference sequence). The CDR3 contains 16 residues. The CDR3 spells CASSPALSGGYETQYF. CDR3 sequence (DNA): TGTGCCAGCAGCCCTGCCCTCAGTGGGGGTTATGAGACCCAGTACTTC.

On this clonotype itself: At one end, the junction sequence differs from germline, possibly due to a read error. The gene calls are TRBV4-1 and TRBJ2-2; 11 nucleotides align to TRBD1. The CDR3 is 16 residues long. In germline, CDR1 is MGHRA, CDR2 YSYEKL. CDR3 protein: CASGQRTGGRTGELFF. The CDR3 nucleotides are TGCGCCAGCGGCCAGCGGACAGGGGGCCGGACCGGGGAGCTGTTTTTT.

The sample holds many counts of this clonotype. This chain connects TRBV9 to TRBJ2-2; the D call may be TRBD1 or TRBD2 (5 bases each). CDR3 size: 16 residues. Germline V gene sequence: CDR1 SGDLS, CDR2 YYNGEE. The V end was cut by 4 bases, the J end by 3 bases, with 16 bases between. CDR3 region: CASSSPGRGDTGELFF. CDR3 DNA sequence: TGTGCCAGCAGCTCGCCGGGGAGAGGGGACACCGGGGAGCTGTTTTTT.

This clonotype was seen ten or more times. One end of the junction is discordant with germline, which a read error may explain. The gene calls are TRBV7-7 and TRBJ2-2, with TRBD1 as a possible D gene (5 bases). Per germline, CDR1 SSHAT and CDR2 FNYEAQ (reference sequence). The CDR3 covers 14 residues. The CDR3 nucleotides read TGTGCTAGCAGCCCGGACAAACTCACCGGGGAGCTGTTTTTT. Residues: CASSPDKLTGELFF.

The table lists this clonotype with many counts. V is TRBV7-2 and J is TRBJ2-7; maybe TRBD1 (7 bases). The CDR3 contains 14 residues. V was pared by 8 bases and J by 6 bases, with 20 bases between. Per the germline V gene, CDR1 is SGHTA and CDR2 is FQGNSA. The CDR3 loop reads CASRSGGRGAEQYF. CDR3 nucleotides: TGTGCCAGCCGCTCCGGGGGCAGGGGGGCCGAGCAGTACTTC.

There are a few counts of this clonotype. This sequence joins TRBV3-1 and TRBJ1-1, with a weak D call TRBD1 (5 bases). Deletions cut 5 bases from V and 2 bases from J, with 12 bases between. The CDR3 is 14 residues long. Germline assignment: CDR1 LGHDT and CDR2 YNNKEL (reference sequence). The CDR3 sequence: CASSLGTLNTEAFF. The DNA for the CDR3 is TGTGCCAGCAGCTTAGGGACCTTAAACACTGAAGCTTTCTTT.

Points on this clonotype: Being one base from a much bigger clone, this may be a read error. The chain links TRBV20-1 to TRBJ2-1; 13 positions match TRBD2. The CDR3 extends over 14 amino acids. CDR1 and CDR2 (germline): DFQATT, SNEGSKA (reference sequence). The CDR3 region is CSASGTSGNNEQSF. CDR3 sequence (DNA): TGCAGTGCTTCCGGGACTAGCGGGAACAATGAGCAGTCCTTC.

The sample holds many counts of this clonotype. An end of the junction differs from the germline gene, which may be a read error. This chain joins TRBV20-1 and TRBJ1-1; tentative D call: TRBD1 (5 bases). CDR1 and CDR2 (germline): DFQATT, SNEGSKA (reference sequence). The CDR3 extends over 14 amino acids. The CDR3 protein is CSARAAGMNTEAFF. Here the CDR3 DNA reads TGCAGTGCGAGAGCCGCAGGGATGAACACTGAAGCTTTCTTT.

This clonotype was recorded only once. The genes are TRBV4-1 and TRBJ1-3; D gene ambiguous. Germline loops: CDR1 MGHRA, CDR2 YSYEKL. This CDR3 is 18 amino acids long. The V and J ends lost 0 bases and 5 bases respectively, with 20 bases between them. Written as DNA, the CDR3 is TGCGCCAGCAGCCAAGAAGACTATACTGGGGATGGTAGAAACACCATATATTTT. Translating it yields CASSQEDYTGDGRNTIYF.

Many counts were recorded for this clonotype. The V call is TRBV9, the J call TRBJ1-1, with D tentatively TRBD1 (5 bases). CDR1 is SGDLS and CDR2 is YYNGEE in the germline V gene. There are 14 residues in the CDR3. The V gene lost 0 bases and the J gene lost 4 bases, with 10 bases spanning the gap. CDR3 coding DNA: TGTGCCAGCAGCGTAGGGAGGGGATTCACTGAAGCTTTCTTT. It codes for CASSVGRGFTEAFF.

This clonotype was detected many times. The CDR3 spells CSAEEETQYF. The DNA for the CDR3 is TGCAGTGCAGAAGAAGAGACCCAGTACTTC. The chain couples TRBV20-1 to TRBJ2-5; D not certain. Trimming took 6 bases from V and 3 from J, leaving 5 bases between them. The CDR3 has 10 amino acids. Germline CDR1 DFQATT, CDR2 SNEGSKA (reference sequence).

The CDR3 is CASRPSGPNTGELFF. The CDR3, as DNA: TGTGCCAGCAGACCTAGCGGGCCGAACACCGGGGAGCTGTTTTTT. This sequence joins TRBV12-3 or TRBV12-4 and TRBJ2-2; 8 bases are shared with TRBD2. V lost 6 bases and J lost 0; bases outside the gene matches: 3. The CDR3 is 15 residues long.

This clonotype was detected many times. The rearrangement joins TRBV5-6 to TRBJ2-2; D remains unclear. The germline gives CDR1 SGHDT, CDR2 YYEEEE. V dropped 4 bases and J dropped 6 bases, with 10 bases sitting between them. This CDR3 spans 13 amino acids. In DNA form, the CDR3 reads TGTGCCAGCAGCCTATCTAGTCCCGGGGAGCTGTTTTTT. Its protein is CASSLSSPGELFF.

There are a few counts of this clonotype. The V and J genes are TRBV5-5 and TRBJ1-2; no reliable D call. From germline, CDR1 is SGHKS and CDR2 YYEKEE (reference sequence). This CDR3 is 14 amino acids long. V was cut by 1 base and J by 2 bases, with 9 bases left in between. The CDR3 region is CASSLTAGNYGYTF. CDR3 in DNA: TGTGCCAGCAGCTTGACAGCAGGAAACTATGGCTACACCTTC. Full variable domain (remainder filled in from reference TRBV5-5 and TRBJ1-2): DAGVTQSPTHLIKTRGQQVTLRCSPISGHKSVSWYQQVLGQGPQFIFQYYEKEERGRGNFPDRFSARQFPNYSSELNVNALLLGDSALYLCASSLTAGNYGYTFGSGTRLTVV.

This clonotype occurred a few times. The CDR3 region is CASGLFQGMLTDTQYF. Written as DNA, the CDR3 is TGTGCTAGTGGCCTTTTCCAGGGGATGCTCACAGATACGCAGTATTTT. The rearrangement links TRBV12-5 to TRBJ2-3; the D gene is possibly TRBD1 (6 bases). The CDR3 is made up of 16 amino acids. The ends were cut back, 6 bases at V and 2 bases at J, with 18 bases in the middle. Germline-derived CDR1 and CDR2 are LGHNT and FRNRAP.

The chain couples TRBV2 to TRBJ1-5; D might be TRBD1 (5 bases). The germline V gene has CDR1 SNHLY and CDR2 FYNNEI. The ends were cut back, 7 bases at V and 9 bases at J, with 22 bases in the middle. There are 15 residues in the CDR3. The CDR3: CASKRRSGEEGPQHF. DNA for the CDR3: TGTGCCAGCAAACGGAGGTCGGGGGAGGAGGGGCCCCAGCATTTT.

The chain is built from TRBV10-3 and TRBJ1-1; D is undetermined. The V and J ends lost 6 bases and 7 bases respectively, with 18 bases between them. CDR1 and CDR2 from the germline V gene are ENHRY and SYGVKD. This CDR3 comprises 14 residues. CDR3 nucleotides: TGTGCCATCAGCGGGCTAGCGGAACGGGGTGAAGCTTTCTTT. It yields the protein CAISGLAERGEAFF.

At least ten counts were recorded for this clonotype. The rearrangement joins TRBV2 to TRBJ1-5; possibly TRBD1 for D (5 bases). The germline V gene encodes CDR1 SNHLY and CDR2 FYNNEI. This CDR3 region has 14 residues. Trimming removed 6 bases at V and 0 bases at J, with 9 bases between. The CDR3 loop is CASSRGTSNQPQHF. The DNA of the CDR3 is TGTGCCAGCAGCCGGGGGACTAGCAATCAGCCCCAGCATTTT.

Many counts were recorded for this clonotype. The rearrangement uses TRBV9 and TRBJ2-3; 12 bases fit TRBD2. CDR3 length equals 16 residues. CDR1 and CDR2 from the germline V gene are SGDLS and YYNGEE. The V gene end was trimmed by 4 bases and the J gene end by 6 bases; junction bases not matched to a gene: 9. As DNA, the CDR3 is TGTGCCAGCAGCACCACGACTAGCGGGAGTGGTGATACGCAGTATTTT. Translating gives CASSTTTSGSGDTQYF.

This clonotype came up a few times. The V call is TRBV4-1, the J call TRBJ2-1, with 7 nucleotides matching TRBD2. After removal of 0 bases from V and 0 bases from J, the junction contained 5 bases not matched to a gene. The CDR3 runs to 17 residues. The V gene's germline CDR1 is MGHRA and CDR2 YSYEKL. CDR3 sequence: CASSQDLGGSSYNEQFF. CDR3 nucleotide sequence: TGCGCCAGCAGCCAAGATCTGGGCGGGAGCTCCTACAATGAGCAGTTCTTC.

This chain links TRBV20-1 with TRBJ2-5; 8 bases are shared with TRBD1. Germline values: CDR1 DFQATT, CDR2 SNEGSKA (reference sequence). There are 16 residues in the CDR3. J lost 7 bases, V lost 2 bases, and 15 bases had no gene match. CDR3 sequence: CSARPSTGVSSGTQYF. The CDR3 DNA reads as TGCAGTGCTAGACCATCGACAGGGGTTTCGTCGGGGACCCAGTACTTC.

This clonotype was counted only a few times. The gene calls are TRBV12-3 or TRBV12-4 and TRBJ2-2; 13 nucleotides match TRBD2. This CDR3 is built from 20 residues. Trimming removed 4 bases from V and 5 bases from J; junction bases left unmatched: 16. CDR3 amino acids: CASSSTGGTSGREVTGELFF. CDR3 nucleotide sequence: TGTGCCAGCAGTTCTACAGGGGGCACTAGCGGGAGGGAGGTAACCGGGGAGCTGTTTTTT.

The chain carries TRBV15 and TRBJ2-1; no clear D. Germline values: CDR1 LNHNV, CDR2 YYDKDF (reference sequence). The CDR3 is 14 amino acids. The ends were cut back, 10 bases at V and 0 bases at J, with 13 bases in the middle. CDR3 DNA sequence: TGTGCCAGCAGTCCTGGGCGCTCCTACAATGAGCAGTTCTTC. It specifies CASSPGRSYNEQFF.

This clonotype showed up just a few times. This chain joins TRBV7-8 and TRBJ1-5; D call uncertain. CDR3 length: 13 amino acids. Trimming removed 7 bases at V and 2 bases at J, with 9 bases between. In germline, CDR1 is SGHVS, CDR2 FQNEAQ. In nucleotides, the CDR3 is TGTGCCAGCACCGTTTCCGGCAATCAGCCCCAGCATTTT. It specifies CASTVSGNQPQHF.

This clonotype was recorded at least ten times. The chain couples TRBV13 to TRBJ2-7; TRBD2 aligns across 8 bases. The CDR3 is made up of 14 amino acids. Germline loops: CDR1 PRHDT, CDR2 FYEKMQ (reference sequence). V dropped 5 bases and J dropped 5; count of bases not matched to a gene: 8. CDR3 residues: CASSTRTSRHEQYF. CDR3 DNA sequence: TGTGCCAGCAGCACGAGGACTAGCCGCCACGAGCAGTACTTC.

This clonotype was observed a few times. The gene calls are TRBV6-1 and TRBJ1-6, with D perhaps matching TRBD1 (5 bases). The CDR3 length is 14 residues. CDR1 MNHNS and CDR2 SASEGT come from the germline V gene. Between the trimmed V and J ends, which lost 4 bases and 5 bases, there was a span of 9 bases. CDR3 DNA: TGTGCCAGCAGTGTAGAGACAGATAATTCACCCCTCCACTTT. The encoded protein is CASSVETDNSPLHF.

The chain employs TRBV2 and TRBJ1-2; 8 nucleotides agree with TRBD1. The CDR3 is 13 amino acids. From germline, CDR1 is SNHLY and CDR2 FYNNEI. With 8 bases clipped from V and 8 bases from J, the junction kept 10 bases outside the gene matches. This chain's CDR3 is CASVNRGQGGYTF. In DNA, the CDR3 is TGTGCCAGCGTTAATCGTGGACAGGGAGGCTACACCTTC.